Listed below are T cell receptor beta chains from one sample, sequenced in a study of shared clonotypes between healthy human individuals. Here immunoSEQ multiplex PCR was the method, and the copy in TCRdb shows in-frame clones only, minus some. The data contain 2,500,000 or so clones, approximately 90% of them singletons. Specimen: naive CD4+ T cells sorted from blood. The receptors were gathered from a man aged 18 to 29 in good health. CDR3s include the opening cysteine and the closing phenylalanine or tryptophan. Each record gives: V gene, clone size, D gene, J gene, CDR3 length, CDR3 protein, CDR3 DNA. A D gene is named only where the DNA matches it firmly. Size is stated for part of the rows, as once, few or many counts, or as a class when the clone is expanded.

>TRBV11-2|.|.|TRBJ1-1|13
CASSLEPMSHGFF
TGTGCCAGCAGCTTAGAACCGATGTCACACGGTTTCTTT
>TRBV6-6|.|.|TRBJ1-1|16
CASSYSAGRGHTEAFF
TGTGCCAGCAGTTACTCGGCGGGCCGCGGGCACACTGAAGCTTTCTTT
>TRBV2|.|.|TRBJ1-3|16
CASSKTGAFSGNTIYF
TGTGCCAGCAGTAAAACCGGGGCATTCTCTGGAAACACCATATATTTT
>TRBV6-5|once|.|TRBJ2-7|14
CASSYSKGFYEQYF
TGTGCCAGCAGTTACTCGAAGGGTTTCTACGAGCAGTACTTC
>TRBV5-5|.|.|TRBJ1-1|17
CASSLSNNRAMNTEAFF
TGTGCCAGCAGCTTGAGCAATAACAGGGCAATGAACACTGAAGCTTTCTTT
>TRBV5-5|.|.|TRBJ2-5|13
CASSFSLMETQYF
TGTGCCAGCAGCTTTTCCCTAATGGAGACCCAGTACTTC
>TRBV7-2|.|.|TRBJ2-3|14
CASSLNRKADTQYF
TGTGCCAGCAGCTTAAACCGTAAAGCAGATACGCAGTATTTT
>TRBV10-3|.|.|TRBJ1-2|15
CAIGELSPLRYGYTF
TGTGCCATCGGGGAGCTCTCTCCGTTGCGGTATGGCTACACCTTC
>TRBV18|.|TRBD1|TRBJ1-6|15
CASSPMRGLDSPLHF
TGTGCCAGCTCACCAATGAGGGGGCTGGATTCACCCCTCCACTTT
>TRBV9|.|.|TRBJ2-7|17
CASSGNRDSGARYEQYF
TGTGCCAGCAGCGGAAACCGGGACTCCGGGGCCCGCTACGAGCAGTACTTC
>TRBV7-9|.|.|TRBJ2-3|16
CASSLGDKASTDTQYF
TGTGCCAGCAGCTTAGGGGATAAGGCAAGCACAGATACGCAGTATTTT
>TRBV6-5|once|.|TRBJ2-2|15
CASSYSGLGAGELFF
TGTGCCAGCAGTTACTCGGGCCTCGGGGCCGGGGAGCTGTTTTTT
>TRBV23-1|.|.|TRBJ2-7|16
CASSQCFQRATYEQYF
TGCGCCAGCAGTCAATGTTTCCAGCGGGCCACCTACGAGCAGTACTTC
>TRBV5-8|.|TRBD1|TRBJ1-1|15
CASSLRQGRNTEAFF
TGTGCCAGCAGCTTGAGACAGGGGAGAAACACTGAAGCTTTCTTT
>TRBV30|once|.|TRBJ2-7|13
CAWSVQIKDEQYF
TGTGCCTGGAGTGTACAGATAAAAGACGAGCAGTACTTC
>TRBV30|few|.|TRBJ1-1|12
CACQGINTEAFF
TGTGCCTGTCAGGGAATCAACACTGAAGCTTTCTTT
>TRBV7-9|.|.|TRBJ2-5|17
CASSQNVLPGSRETQYF
TGTGCCAGCAGCCAGAATGTTTTACCCGGGAGTAGGGAGACCCAGTACTTC
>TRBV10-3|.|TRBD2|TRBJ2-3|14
CAISEGSGKWGQYF
TGTGCCATCAGTGAGGGTAGCGGGAAGTGGGGGCAGTATTTT
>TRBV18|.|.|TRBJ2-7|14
CASSSEMPGDEQYF
TGTGCCAGCTCATCCGAAATGCCAGGGGACGAGCAGTACTTC
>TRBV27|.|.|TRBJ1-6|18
CASSLKPLQSSYNSPLHF
TGTGCCAGCAGTCTCAAACCGTTACAGAGCTCCTATAATTCACCCCTCCACTTT
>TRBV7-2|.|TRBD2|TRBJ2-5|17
CASSFSGTSGSGETQYF
TGTGCCAGCAGCTTCTCCGGGACTAGCGGGAGTGGGGAGACCCAGTACTTC
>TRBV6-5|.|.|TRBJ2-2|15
CASSRGAGNGGELFF
TGTGCCAGCAGTAGGGGGGCAGGGAACGGCGGGGAGCTGTTTTTT
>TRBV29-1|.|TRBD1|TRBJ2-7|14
CSVEAKAGGHEQYF
TGCAGCGTTGAAGCTAAGGCAGGGGGCCACGAGCAGTACTTC
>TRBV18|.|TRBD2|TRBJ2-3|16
CASSLSGGPRTDTQYF
TGTGCCAGCTCACTCAGCGGGGGCCCTCGCACAGATACGCAGTATTTT
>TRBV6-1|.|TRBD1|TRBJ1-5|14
CASSEGTGITPQHF
TGTGCCAGCAGTGAAGGGACAGGGATAACGCCCCAGCATTTT
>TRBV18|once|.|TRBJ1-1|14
CASSKIAEGTEAFF
TGTGCCAGCTCAAAGATTGCGGAGGGCACTGAAGCTTTCTTT
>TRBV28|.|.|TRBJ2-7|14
CASSLYRESYEQYF
TGTGCCAGCAGTCTTTACAGGGAGTCCTACGAGCAGTACTTC
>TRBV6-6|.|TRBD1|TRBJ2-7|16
CASSPAKQGTAYEQYF
TGTGCCAGCAGTCCCGCCAAACAGGGGACAGCCTACGAGCAGTACTTC
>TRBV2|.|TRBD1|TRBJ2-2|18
CASSSIFPGQFNTGELFF
TGTGCCAGCAGTTCTATCTTTCCGGGACAGTTTAACACCGGGGAGCTGTTTTTT
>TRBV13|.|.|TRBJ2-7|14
CASSPRSVPYEQYF
TGTGCCAGCAGCCCCCGTAGCGTCCCCTACGAGCAGTACTTC